Each of the 4 T cell receptor beta chains below was sequenced from the same sample in a study of blood T cell repertoires in COVID-19. The table came from immunoSEQ multiplex PCR; TCRdb's copy has only in-frame clones and leaves some out. The repertoire holds 60,000 to 85,000 clones, with about 91% as singletons. Sequenced material: peripheral blood. These receptors came from a woman between 45 and 65 years old with active COVID-19.

This sequence joins TRBV18 and TRBJ2-5; a weak D match, TRBD2 (5 bases). The CDR3 is 14 residues long. Between the trimmed V and J ends, which lost 0 bases and 5 bases, there was a span of 10 bases. CDR1 is KGHSH, CDR2 LQKENI, per germline. Written as DNA, the CDR3 is TGTGCCAGCTCACCACCTAGCGTTATGGAGACCCAGTACTTC. Protein: CASSPPSVMETQYF.

The chain combines TRBV19 with TRBJ2-7, with 11 bases that match TRBD2. Germline lookup yields CDR1 LNHDA and CDR2 SQIVND (reference sequence). V lost 3 bases to trimming and J lost 0 bases; unmatched junction nucleotides: 7. The CDR3 covers 17 residues. CDR3 amino acids: CASSIATSGTSSYEQYF. The CDR3 nucleotides are TGTGCCAGTAGTATCGCGACTAGCGGGACCAGCTCCTACGAGCAGTACTTC.

The V gene is TRBV19, the J gene TRBJ2-5; D possibly corresponds to TRBD2 (5 bases). Looked up from germline, CDR1 is LNHDA and CDR2 is SQIVND (reference sequence). The CDR3 covers 16 residues. V gave up 3 bases and J gave up 5 bases, with 19 bases separating them. The CDR3 spells CASSIPGESWRETQYF. The CDR3 DNA is TGTGCCAGTAGTATTCCCGGGGAGAGCTGGCGTGAGACCCAGTACTTC.

This clone was observed a single time. This chain connects TRBV12-5 to TRBJ2-3; 8 nucleotides align to TRBD2. CDR3 length equals 16 residues. Germline V lookup: CDR1 LGHNT, CDR2 FRNRAP. V lost 2 bases to trimming and J lost 0 bases; unmatched junction nucleotides: 4. The CDR3 protein is CASGLFAGGSTDTQYF. The CDR3 DNA reads as TGTGCTAGTGGTTTGTTCGCGGGAGGTAGCACAGATACGCAGTATTTT.